Many counts were recorded for the clone carrying this T cell receptor beta chain. Antigen: not known. Via MiXCR, TCRdb re-called the reads, giving one row per CDR3 protein. The profile shows around 140,000 distinct CDR3 sequences, more than 30% of them singletons. The data were taken from a study of T cell repertoires in cytomegalovirus infection. Study-wide context: Newly reported HLA-C-restricted and thoroughly characterized HLA-B-restricted CMV epitopes were employed. Public TCR beta signatures indicated both CMV infection and matching HLA type.

Overall study findings and caveats: What dominated the ex vivo response were HLA-C-restricted CMV-specific TCR beta clonotypes.

This sample comprised CD8+ T cells from cultured PBMCs, obtained from culture after CMV antigen stimulation. The origin of this receptor is a human donor in good health (CMV status not recorded). Some clones in this sample may be carry-over from other donors' samples.

The CDR3 nucleotides are TGTGCCAGCAGCGAGGCACAGGGGGTGTACAATGAGCAGTTCTTC. Translated, it gives CASSEAQGVYNEQFF. The gene calls are TRBV7-2 and TRBJ2-1; 8 bases are shared with TRBD1. Per the germline V gene, CDR1 is SGHTA and CDR2 is FQGNSA. The V gene end was trimmed by 5 bases and the J gene end by 4 bases; junction bases not matched to a gene: 7. This CDR3 is built from 15 residues. The variable domain in full, completed from reference TRBV7-2 and TRBJ2-1, reads GAGVSQSPSNKVTEKGKDVELRCDPISGHTALYWYRQSLGQGLEFLIYFQGNSAPDKSGLPSDRFSAERTGGSVSTLTIQRTQQEDSAVYLCASSEAQGVYNEQFFGPGTRLTVL.